What follows are 18 T cell receptor beta chains derived from one specimen sequenced in a study of T cells after yellow fever vaccination. TCRdb reanalysed the 5' RACE reads using MiXCR and keeps one entry per CDR3 protein. The sample has approximately 580,000 distinct CDR3 sequences, around a sixth seen once. This specimen consisted of PBMCs, obtained about 5 days after the first yellow fever vaccination. These receptors originate from a man in his late teens or twenties who received the YFV17D yellow fever vaccine.

In its sample, this clonotype was seen a few times. The chain carries TRBV5-1 and TRBJ1-6, with D unclear. The CDR3 is 16 amino acids. Germline V gives CDR1 SGHRS, CDR2 YFSETQ. Trimming took 0 bases from V and 0 from J, leaving 7 bases between them. CDR3 protein: CASSLALSSYNSPLHF. CDR3 bases: TGCGCCAGCAGCTTGGCTCTGAGCTCCTATAATTCACCCCTCCACTTT. The entire variable domain, with the rest obtained from reference TRBV5-1 and TRBJ1-6, is as follows: KAGVTQTPRYLIKTRGQQVTLSCSPISGHRSVSWYQQTPGQGLQFLFEYFSETQRNKGNFPGRFSGRQFSNSRSEMNVSTLELGDSALYLCASSLALSSYNSPLHFGNGTRLTVT.

The CDR3 nucleotides are TGTGCCAGCAGCCGGGACAGGGGGCTGCCCGGGGAGCTGTTTTTT. Translated, it gives CASSRDRGLPGELFF. The chain is built from TRBV7-8 and TRBJ2-2; 12 positions match TRBD1. The germline CDR1 and CDR2 sequences are SGHVS and FQNEAQ. J lost 6 bases, V lost 5 bases, and 4 bases had no gene match. The CDR3 totals 15 residues.

The rearrangement uses TRBV7-3 and TRBJ2-1; D may be TRBD2 (5 bases). Trimming stripped 3 bases from V and 2 bases from J, with 14 bases between. The germline V gene encodes CDR1 SGHTA and CDR2 FQGTGA. The CDR3 is 16 amino acids. The CDR3 DNA is TGTGCCAGCAGCTTGGGAGTTATTCAACCCTACAATGAGCAGTTCTTC. It is translated as CASSLGVIQPYNEQFF.

In this sample, this clonotype turned up many times. V is TRBV5-1 and J is TRBJ2-7, with D perhaps TRBD1 (6 bases). The CDR3 is made up of 14 amino acids. V was pared by 4 bases and J by 2 bases, with 13 bases between. Germline CDR1 SGHRS, CDR2 YFSETQ. The CDR3, as DNA: TGCGCCAGCAGCCTCGACAGGTTTCCCTACGAGCAGTACGTC. Its translation is CASSLDRFPYEQYV.

The J gene is TRBJ2-3, the V gene TRBV4-3; tentatively, D is TRBD1 (6 bases). CDR3 length: 17 amino acids. Germline V gene sequence: CDR1 LGHNA, CDR2 YSLEER. The germline V and J ends were trimmed by 4 bases and 0 bases, with 17 bases remaining between them. CDR3 nucleotides: TGCGCCAGCAGCCTAAATTTACAGGGAGTTAGCACAGATACGCAGTATTTT. It specifies CASSLNLQGVSTDTQYF.

This chain joins TRBV7-9 and TRBJ2-7; TRBD2 matches at 8 bases. This CDR3 contains 14 residues. The germline CDR1 and CDR2 sequences are SEHNR and FQNEAQ (reference sequence). Trimming at V came to 5 bases and at J to 4 bases, leaving 7 bases not matched to a gene. CDR3 sequence: CASSIIAGFYEQYF. DNA of the CDR3: TGTGCCAGCAGCATTATAGCGGGGTTTTACGAGCAGTACTTC.

This clonotype appeared a few times. The chain recombines TRBV20-1 with TRBJ1-2; D might be TRBD1 (6 bases). This CDR3 comprises 13 residues. The V and J ends lost 6 bases and 4 bases respectively, with 15 bases between them. The germline V gene encodes CDR1 DFQATT and CDR2 SNEGSKA (reference sequence). CDR3 coding DNA: TGCAGTGCCGATCGGGGGGCGGGCTATGGCTACACCTTC. Amino acid sequence: CSADRGAGYGYTF.

The V and J genes are TRBV7-2 and TRBJ2-2, with D hard to call. Trimming cost V 3 bases and J 6 bases, with 8 bases left between them. From germline, CDR1 is SGHTA and CDR2 FQGNSA. This CDR3 region has 13 residues. CDR3: CASSFRAAGELFF. The CDR3 DNA follows: TGTGCCAGCAGCTTCCGTGCAGCCGGGGAGCTGTTTTTT. Full variable domain (remainder filled in from reference TRBV7-2 and TRBJ2-2): GAGVSQSPSNKVTEKGKDVELRCDPISGHTALYWYRQSLGQGLEFLIYFQGNSAPDKSGLPSDRFSAERTGGSVSTLTIQRTQQEDSAVYLCASSFRAAGELFFGEGSRLTVL.

J is TRBJ1-1 and V is TRBV5-1; the D gene is possibly TRBD1 (6 bases). This CDR3 comprises 16 residues. The germline V and J ends were trimmed by 4 bases and 3 bases, with 19 bases remaining between them. From germline, CDR1 is SGHRS and CDR2 YFSETQ. The CDR3 is CASSPTGGLEDTEAFF. CDR3 nucleotides: TGCGCCAGCAGCCCAACTGGGGGGCTAGAGGACACTGAAGCTTTCTTT.

This clonotype was seen more than once but under ten times. The CDR3 loop is CSARQGLTDTQYF. The CDR3 region has the DNA TGCAGTGCTAGACAGGGACTCACAGATACGCAGTATTTT. This rearrangement joins TRBV20-1 to TRBJ2-3, with TRBD2 as a possible D gene (6 bases). V dropped 2 bases and J dropped 2 bases, with 8 bases sitting between them. Germline V lookup: CDR1 DFQATT, CDR2 SNEGSKA (reference sequence). The CDR3 covers 13 residues.

This clonotype came up many times. The V and J genes are TRBV7-3 and TRBJ2-3, with D tentatively TRBD2 (6 bases). Deletions cut 5 bases from V and 0 bases from J, with 12 bases between. The CDR3 is 15 amino acids. Germline V CDR1 and CDR2: SGHTA, FQGTGA. CDR3 in amino acids: CASSLSGTSTDTQYF. The DNA for the CDR3 is TGTGCCAGCAGCCTGTCCGGGACTAGCACAGATACGCAGTATTTT.

This clonotype was observed a few times. The rearrangement joins TRBV7-8 to TRBJ1-2, with a weak D call TRBD1 (6 bases). CDR3 size: 15 residues. Germline-derived CDR1 and CDR2 are SGHVS and FQNEAQ. The V gene lost 1 base and the J gene lost 4 bases, with 13 bases spanning the gap. The CDR3 here is CASSLEALTGYGYTF. Written as DNA, the CDR3 is TGTGCCAGCAGCTTAGAGGCTCTGACAGGCTATGGCTACACCTTC.

A remark on this clonotype: A single base separates this from a much larger clone, so it may be a read error. The chain links TRBV6-2 or TRBV6-3 to TRBJ2-3; the D gene is possibly TRBD2 (6 bases). The germline gives CDR1 MNHEY, CDR2 SVGEGT. V lost 8 bases, J lost 3 bases, and 21 bases lay in between. This CDR3 has 16 residues. The CDR3 loop is CASGRRTRGRTDTQYF. The CDR3 DNA is TGTGCCAGCGGCCGCCGAACCCGGGGGAGGACAGATACGCAGTATTTT.

As concerns this clonotype: It is likely a read error, because the conserved phenylalanine at the end of the CDR3 is missing. This sequence joins TRBV4-3 and TRBJ2-1, with 12 positions matching TRBD2. This CDR3 has 17 amino acids. Germline V lookup: CDR1 LGHNA, CDR2 YSLEER. V dropped 4 bases and J dropped 1; count of bases not matched to a gene: 5. In nucleotides, the CDR3 is TGCGCCAGCAGCCCAGGACTAGCGGGGAGGTCCTACAATGAGCAGTTCTAC. As protein: CASSPGLAGRSYNEQFY.

This chain joins TRBV20-1 and TRBJ2-6; no reliable D call. The germline V gene encodes CDR1 DFQATT and CDR2 SNEGSKA (reference sequence). Trimming took 1 base from V and 0 from J, leaving 7 bases between them. This CDR3 spans 15 amino acids. The CDR3 DNA sequence: TGCAGTGCTAGAGTACGGGCCTCTGGGGCCAACGTCCTGACTTTC. It yields the protein CSARVRASGANVLTF.

The chain is built from TRBV7-2 and TRBJ2-1; no definite D call. Deletions cut 3 bases from V and 2 bases from J, with 11 bases between. This CDR3 is 15 amino acids long. Germline V CDR1 and CDR2: SGHTA, FQGNSA. The CDR3 coding sequence is TGTGCCAGCAGCTTGTGGAGCAGACCCTACAATGAGCAGTTCTTC. This translates into CASSLWSRPYNEQFF.

This clonotype has just a few counts. The chain uses TRBV7-9 and TRBJ2-1, with 7 bases matching TRBD1. The CDR3 runs to 13 residues. Germline V gene data show CDR1 as SEHNR and CDR2 as FQNEAQ (reference sequence). Trimming took 8 bases from V and 6 from J; bases not matched to a gene: 7. CDR3 in DNA: TGTGCCAGCCTACGGGACAGCCCCAATGAGCAGTTCTTC. It encodes CASLRDSPNEQFF.

This sequence joins TRBV7-9 and TRBJ2-7, with D possibly being TRBD1 (6 bases). Germline assignment: CDR1 SEHNR and CDR2 FQNEAQ (reference sequence). V lost 4 bases, J lost 2 bases, and 9 bases lay in between. The CDR3 is 13 residues long. CDR3 protein: CASSSRGTYEQYV. CDR3 DNA: TGTGCCAGCAGCTCCAGGGGAACCTACGAGCAGTACGTC.